This is a list of T cell receptor beta chains from one sample in a study of T cell repertoires in cytomegalovirus infection. TCRdb reprocessed the reads with MiXCR, giving one entry per CDR3 protein. The top ten clones hold around 2.8% of a sample with 680,000 or so distinct CDR3 sequences, approximately 34% of them seen once. The sequenced sample was PBMCs. The receptors were gathered from a human donor in good health (CMV status not recorded). Some clones in this sample may be carry-over from other donors' samples. Each CDR3 is given with its conserved first and last residue. D genes are given only for firm matches. Size is omitted from some rows. Given values are once, few, many or a class for expanded clones.

len,v_gene,abundance,d_gene,j_gene,CDR3aa,CDR3nt
14,TRBV24-1,few,.,TRBJ2-5,CATGEGFSQETQYF,TGTGCCACCGGAGAGGGGTTCTCTCAAGAGACCCAGTACTTC
14,TRBV12-3/TRBV12-4,few,.,TRBJ2-3,CASSSGAVGDTQYF,TGTGCCAGCAGTTCCGGGGCCGTGGGGGATACGCAGTATTTT
15,TRBV7-3,many,TRBD2,TRBJ2-2,CASSLTRGGSGELFF,TGTGCCAGCAGCTTAACCCGGGGGGGCTCCGGGGAGCTGTTTTTT
16,TRBV5-1,few,.,TRBJ1-1,CASSLTRPQGLTEAFF,TGCGCCAGCAGCCTAACGCGTCCCCAGGGGCTCACTGAAGCTTTCTTT
18,TRBV7-8,.,.,TRBJ1-6,CASSITRKDSPLNSPLHF,TGTGCCAGCAGCATAACCCGAAAGGACAGTCCACTTAATTCACCCCTCCACTTT
13,TRBV7-2,few,.,TRBJ1-1,CASSFRRTTEAFF,TGTGCCAGCAGCTTTCGACGGACCACTGAAGCTTTCTTT
13,TRBV28,few,.,TRBJ1-6,CASMEGVRSPLHF,TGTGCCAGCATGGAGGGCGTACGCTCACCCCTCCACTTT
12,TRBV27,few,TRBD1,TRBJ1-1,CASKTGEGEAFF,TGTGCCAGCAAAACAGGGGAGGGTGAAGCTTTCTTT
21,TRBV27,few,TRBD1,TRBJ2-2,CASSLRVLGTGGARNTGELFF,TGTGCCAGCAGTTTAAGGGTACTAGGGACAGGGGGCGCGAGGAACACCGGGGAGCTGTTTTTT
15,TRBV11-2,.,.,TRBJ1-5,CASSPMPGRGQPQHF,TGTGCCAGCAGCCCGATGCCGGGACGGGGTCAGCCCCAGCATTTT
16,TRBV19,.,.,TRBJ1-1,CASSWGDRRMNTEAFF,TGTGCCAGTAGTTGGGGGGACCGCCGGATGAACACTGAAGCTTTCTTT
16,TRBV7-2,few,TRBD2,TRBJ2-5,CASSTLAGGLKETQYF,TGTGCCAGCAGCACCTTAGCGGGAGGCCTTAAAGAGACCCAGTACTTC
15,TRBV11-2,many,.,TRBJ1-6,CASSFDYRGHSPLHF,TGTGCCAGCAGCTTTGATTATCGGGGGCATTCACCCCTCCACTTT
14,TRBV4-2,.,.,TRBJ2-7,CASSPDGGLGEQYF,TGTGCCAGCAGCCCAGACGGGGGGCTCGGGGAGCAGTACTTC
15,TRBV5-3,.,TRBD1,TRBJ2-7,CASSLGDRVSSEQYF,TGTGCCAGCAGCTTGGGGGACAGGGTTTCAAGCGAGCAGTACTTC
12,TRBV28,many,.,TRBJ2-1,CASSSNRREQFF,TGTGCCAGCAGTTCGAACAGACGTGAGCAGTTCTTC
15,TRBV27,few,.,TRBJ1-3,CASSLRAGFGNTIYF,TGTGCCAGCAGTTTAAGGGCCGGTTTTGGAAACACCATATATTTT
15,TRBV7-2,many,TRBD2,TRBJ2-7,CASSPIAGEAYEQYF,TGTGCCAGCAGCCCGATAGCGGGTGAGGCCTACGAGCAGTACTTC
13,TRBV20-1,few,.,TRBJ2-7,CSASGVSSYEQYF,TGCAGTGCTAGCGGGGTTAGCTCCTACGAGCAGTACTTC
15,TRBV5-1,.,.,TRBJ1-5,CASSFDGYSNQPQHF,TGCGCCAGCAGCTTTGACGGTTATAGCAATCAGCCCCAGCATTTT
13,TRBV27,.,.,TRBJ2-1,CASSFSNAGSEFF,TGTGCCAGCAGTTTCTCTAATGCGGGGTCAGAGTTCTTC
10,TRBV12-3/TRBV12-4,many,.,TRBJ2-5,CASKGETQYF,TGTGCCAGCAAGGGAGAGACCCAGTACTTC
17,TRBV7-8,many,TRBD2,TRBJ2-5,CASSFGLAGNGVGTQYF,TGTGCCAGCAGCTTCGGGCTAGCGGGGAATGGGGTCGGGACCCAGTACTTC
17,TRBV7-2,few,.,TRBJ1-5,CASSLVGGGGGNQPQHF,TGTGCCAGCAGCTTAGTGGGGGGCGGCGGGGGCAATCAGCCCCAGCATTTT
15,TRBV7-8,many,TRBD1,TRBJ2-5,CASSLYAGGEETQYF,TGTGCCAGCAGCTTATATGCAGGGGGTGAAGAGACCCAGTACTTC
17,TRBV5-1,many,.,TRBJ2-7,CASSSSISQRTNYEQYF,TGCGCCAGCAGCTCCTCCATAAGCCAGAGGACGAACTACGAGCAGTACTTC
14,TRBV20-1,.,.,TRBJ2-5,CSASRQGSKETQYF,TGCAGTGCTAGTCGGCAGGGAAGTAAAGAGACCCAGTACTTC
13,TRBV6-4,few,.,TRBJ2-2,CASSDWGTGELFF,TGTGCCAGCAGTGACTGGGGTACCGGGGAGCTGTTTTTT
15,TRBV12-5,.,TRBD2,TRBJ2-1,CASGRTGGIYNEQFF,TGTGCTAGTGGTCGGACGGGGGGGATCTACAATGAGCAGTTCTTC
12,TRBV28,.,.,TRBJ1-1,CASSLIQGEAFF,TGTGCCAGCAGTTTAATTCAGGGTGAAGCTTTCTTT
15,TRBV28,.,.,TRBJ1-1,CASSLEGRGRSEAFF,TGTGCCAGCAGTTTAGAGGGCAGGGGAAGATCTGAAGCTTTCTTT
14,TRBV7-8,.,.,TRBJ1-5,CASSLDRVRQPQHF,TGTGCCAGCAGCTTAGACAGGGTTCGACAGCCCCAGCATTTT
14,TRBV12-3/TRBV12-4,.,.,TRBJ1-1,CASSYRTQNTEAFF,TGTGCCAGCAGTTACCGGACCCAGAACACTGAAGCTTTCTTT
13,TRBV24-1,.,.,TRBJ2-1,CATLDVLNNEQFF,TGTGCCACCCTGGACGTACTAAACAATGAGCAGTTCTTC
19,TRBV15,.,TRBD2,TRBJ2-3,CATSLEGSGGPGGTDTQYF,TGTGCCACCAGCCTCGAAGGGAGCGGGGGGCCGGGCGGCACAGATACGCAGTATTTT
16,TRBV14,few,.,TRBJ2-1,CASSQERSNSYNEQFF,TGTGCCAGCAGCCAAGAACGGTCTAACTCCTACAATGAGCAGTTCTTC
13,TRBV28,.,.,TRBJ2-3,CASSPPGGLTQYF,TGTGCCAGCAGTCCCCCCGGGGGTCTTACGCAGTATTTT
16,TRBV7-9,.,.,TRBJ2-1,CASSKGGGLVRNEQFF,TGTGCCAGCAGCAAAGGGGGGGGCTTAGTGCGGAATGAGCAGTTCTTC
15,TRBV28,few,TRBD2,TRBJ2-7,CASSLRLAGRYEQYF,TGTGCCAGCAGTTTACGACTAGCGGGACGCTACGAGCAGTACTTC
13,TRBV28,many,TRBD1,TRBJ1-1,CASRGQMNTEAFF,TGTGCCAGTAGGGGACAGATGAACACTGAAGCTTTCTTT
14,TRBV2,.,.,TRBJ1-2,CASKSDLRVYGYTF,TGTGCCAGCAAATCGGACCTTCGGGTCTATGGCTACACCTTC
18,TRBV28,.,TRBD1,TRBJ1-1,CASRIGAGTGGSNTEAFF,TGTGCCAGCAGAATAGGTGCCGGGACAGGGGGCTCGAACACTGAAGCTTTCTTT
14,TRBV6-1,.,.,TRBJ1-5,CATTPQIYNQPQHF,TGTGCCACCACCCCACAGATCTACAATCAGCCCCAGCATTTT
14,TRBV7-2,many,TRBD1,TRBJ1-5,CASSTQGAGQPQHF,TGTGCCAGCAGTACCCAGGGGGCAGGACAGCCCCAGCATTTT
16,TRBV11-2,few,TRBD2,TRBJ2-2,CASSPSGRVGTGELFF,TGTGCCAGCAGCCCTAGCGGGAGGGTCGGCACCGGGGAGCTGTTTTTT
14,TRBV28,.,.,TRBJ1-5,CASRTEFGNQPQHF,TGTGCCAGCCGCACGGAATTTGGCAATCAGCCCCAGCATTTT
12,TRBV7-6,many,.,TRBJ2-5,CASSLNEETQYF,TGTGCCAGCAGCTTAAACGAGGAGACCCAGTACTTC
12,TRBV19,.,.,TRBJ1-1,CASSIQGIRAFF,TGTGCCAGTAGTATACAGGGAATACGCGCTTTCTTT
15,TRBV6-8,.,.,TRBJ2-7,CASSSWGLPAYEQYF,TGTGCCAGCAGTTCTTGGGGACTTCCAGCCTACGAGCAGTACTTC